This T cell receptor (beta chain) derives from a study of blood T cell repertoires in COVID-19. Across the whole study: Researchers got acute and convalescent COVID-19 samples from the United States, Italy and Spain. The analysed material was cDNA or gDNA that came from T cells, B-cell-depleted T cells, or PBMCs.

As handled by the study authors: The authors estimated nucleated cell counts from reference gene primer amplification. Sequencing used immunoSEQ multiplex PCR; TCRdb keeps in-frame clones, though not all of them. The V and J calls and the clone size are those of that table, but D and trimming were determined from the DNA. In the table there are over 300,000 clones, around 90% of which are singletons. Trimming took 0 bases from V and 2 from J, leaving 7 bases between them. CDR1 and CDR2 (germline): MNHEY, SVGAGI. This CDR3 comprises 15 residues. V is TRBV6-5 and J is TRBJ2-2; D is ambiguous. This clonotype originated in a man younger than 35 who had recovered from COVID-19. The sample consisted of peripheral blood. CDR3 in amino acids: CASSYSPSNTGELFF. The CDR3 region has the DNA TGTGCCAGCAGTTACTCGCCCAGTAACACCGGGGAGCTGTTTTTT.